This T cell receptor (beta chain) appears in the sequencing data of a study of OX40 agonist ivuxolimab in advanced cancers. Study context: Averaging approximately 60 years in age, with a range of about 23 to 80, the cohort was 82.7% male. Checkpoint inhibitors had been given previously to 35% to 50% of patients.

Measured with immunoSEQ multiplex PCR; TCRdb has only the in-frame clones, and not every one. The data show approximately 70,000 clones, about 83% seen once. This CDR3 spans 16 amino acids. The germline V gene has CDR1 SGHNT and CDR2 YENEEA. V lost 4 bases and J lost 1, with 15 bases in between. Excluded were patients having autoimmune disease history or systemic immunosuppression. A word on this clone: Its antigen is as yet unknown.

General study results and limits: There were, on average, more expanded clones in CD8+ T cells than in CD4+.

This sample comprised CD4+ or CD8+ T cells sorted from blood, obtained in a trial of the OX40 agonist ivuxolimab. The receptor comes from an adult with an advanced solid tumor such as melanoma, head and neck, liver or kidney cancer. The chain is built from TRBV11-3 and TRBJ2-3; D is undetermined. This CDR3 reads CASSSPQVFGTDTQYF. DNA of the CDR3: TGTGCCAGCAGCTCTCCCCAGGTTTTTGGCACAGATACGCAGTATTTT.